A single TCR beta chain is shown here with its context. The sample belongs to a study of T cell repertoires in cytomegalovirus infection. Study summary: Both CMV infection and a matching HLA type were indicated by public TCR beta signatures.

This CDR3 region has 13 residues. Trimming removed 3 bases from V and 5 bases from J, with 10 bases in between. Germline-derived CDR1 and CDR2 are SQVTM and ANQGSEA. TCRdb redid the calling of the reads with MiXCR, one entry per CDR3 protein. The sample has 250,000 or so distinct CDR3 sequences; approximately 13% are singletons. The V and J genes are TRBV29-1 and TRBJ2-2; D may be TRBD1 (5 bases). Input material: PBMCs. The sequence was obtained from a human donor in good health (CMV status not recorded). Some clones in this sample may be carry-over from other donors' samples. The CDR3 nucleotides are TGCAGCGTTGACAGGGAAAGGACCGGGGAGCTGTTTTTT. Residues: CSVDRERTGELFF.